This is a list of T cell receptor beta chains from one sample in a study of tumor and adjacent non-tumor tissue in lung cancer. A single record per CDR3 protein comes from TCRdb applying MiXCR to the multiplex PCR reads. Of roughly 220,000 distinct CDR3 sequences in the sample, about 71% were seen once. Sequenced sample: lung tumor tissue. The receptors here all came from a man aged 55 to 70 with non-small cell lung cancer. The CDR3 runs from the conserved cysteine through the conserved F or W. D genes are given only for firm matches. Clone size is given for some rows only: seen once, a few or many times, or a class if the clone is expanded.

V gene: TRBV28; clone size: once; D gene: TRBD2; J gene: TRBJ2-1; CDR3 protein: CVSGATRGQFF; CDR3 DNA: TGTGTCAGCGGGGCAACCCGGGGGCAGTTCTTC
V gene: TRBV20-1; clone size: many; D gene: NA; J gene: TRBJ2-7; CDR3 protein: CSARVLGGGLVEQYF; CDR3 DNA: TGCAGTGCTAGAGTCTTGGGGGGGGGCTTGGTCGAGCAGTACTTC
V gene: TRBV11-3; clone size: NA; D gene: NA; J gene: TRBJ2-3; CDR3 protein: CASSLGAEDSDTLYF; CDR3 DNA: TGTGCCAGCAGCTTAGGAGCGGAAGACTCAGATACGCTGTATTTT
V gene: TRBV6-1; clone size: NA; D gene: NA; J gene: TRBJ2-3; CDR3 protein: CASSEMDTQYF; CDR3 DNA: TGTGCCAGCAGTGAAATGGATACGCAGTATTTT
V gene: TRBV12-3/TRBV12-4; clone size: NA; D gene: NA; J gene: TRBJ2-3; CDR3 protein: CASSYGGNTDTQYF; CDR3 DNA: TGTGCCAGCAGCTATGGGGGGAACACAGATACGCAGTATTTT
V gene: TRBV20-1; clone size: NA; D gene: NA; J gene: TRBJ2-2; CDR3 protein: CSARFSENTGVLFF; CDR3 DNA: TGCAGTGCTAGATTCTCCGAGAACACCGGAGTGCTGTTTTTT
V gene: TRBV5-4; clone size: few; D gene: NA; J gene: TRBJ1-2; CDR3 protein: CASSPTGSNYGYTF; CDR3 DNA: TGTGCCAGCAGCCCTACGGGCAGTAACTATGGCTACACCTTC
V gene: TRBV20-1; clone size: once; D gene: TRBD2; J gene: TRBJ2-1; CDR3 protein: CSARGFREGFNEQFF; CDR3 DNA: TGCAGTGCTAGGGGTTTTCGGGAGGGCTTCAATGAGCAGTTCTTC
V gene: TRBV20-1; clone size: few; D gene: NA; J gene: TRBJ2-7; CDR3 protein: CSATSGRRVSYEQYF; CDR3 DNA: TGCAGTGCCACATCAGGGAGGAGGGTCTCCTACGAGCAGTACTTC
V gene: TRBV28; clone size: few; D gene: NA; J gene: TRBJ1-1; CDR3 protein: CASSPRYALNTEAFF; CDR3 DNA: TGTGCCAGCAGTCCCAGATACGCCCTGAACACTGAAGCTTTCTTT
V gene: TRBV6-1; clone size: once; D gene: NA; J gene: TRBJ1-4; CDR3 protein: CTSNPRATNEKLFF; CDR3 DNA: TGTACCAGCAACCCACGGGCAACAAATGAAAAACTGTTTTTT
V gene: TRBV29-1; clone size: NA; D gene: NA; J gene: TRBJ2-3; CDR3 protein: CSVEGYGDTQYF; CDR3 DNA: TGCAGCGTTGAAGGGTACGGAGATACGCAGTATTTT
V gene: TRBV10-1; clone size: NA; D gene: TRBD2; J gene: TRBJ2-4; CDR3 protein: CASSEGLAGEDIQYF; CDR3 DNA: TGCGCCAGCAGTGAAGGACTAGCGGGAGAAGACATTCAGTACTTC
V gene: TRBV6-1; clone size: few; D gene: NA; J gene: TRBJ1-2; CDR3 protein: CASSEAGDIYGYTF; CDR3 DNA: TGTGCCAGCAGTGAAGCCGGGGACATCTATGGCTACACCTTC
V gene: TRBV12-5; clone size: NA; D gene: NA; J gene: TRBJ1-3; CDR3 protein: CASGLPGQTSGNTIYF; CDR3 DNA: TGTGCTAGTGGTTTGCCCGGACAGACCTCTGGAAACACCATATATTTT
V gene: TRBV4-2; clone size: NA; D gene: NA; J gene: TRBJ2-5; CDR3 protein: CASSQDRNKETQYF; CDR3 DNA: TGTGCCAGCAGCCAAGACAGGAATAAAGAGACCCAGTACTTC
V gene: TRBV5-1; clone size: NA; D gene: NA; J gene: TRBJ2-6; CDR3 protein: CASSLTAGANVLTF; CDR3 DNA: TGCGCGAGCAGCTTAACAGCTGGGGCCAACGTCCTGACTTTC
V gene: TRBV6-5; clone size: NA; D gene: NA; J gene: TRBJ2-1; CDR3 protein: CTSTSYNEQFF; CDR3 DNA: TGTACCAGCACGTCCTACAATGAGCAGTTCTTC
V gene: TRBV11-3; clone size: NA; D gene: NA; J gene: TRBJ2-1; CDR3 protein: CASSTRKEQFF; CDR3 DNA: TGTGCCAGCAGCACACGTAAAGAGCAATTCTTC
V gene: TRBV11-2; clone size: once; D gene: NA; J gene: TRBJ1-4; CDR3 protein: CVSRTRLNEKLFF; CDR3 DNA: TGTGTCAGCCGCACCAGACTGAATGAAAAACTGTTTTTT
V gene: TRBV12-3/TRBV12-4; clone size: NA; D gene: NA; J gene: TRBJ2-1; CDR3 protein: CASSHGSGAETQFF; CDR3 DNA: TGTGCCAGCAGTCACGGGTCAGGGGCAGAGACCCAGTTCTTC
V gene: TRBV29-1; clone size: few; D gene: NA; J gene: TRBJ2-5; CDR3 protein: CSVTPNRETQYF; CDR3 DNA: TGCAGCGTTACCCCAAACAGGGAGACCCAGTACTTC
V gene: TRBV7-8; clone size: many; D gene: TRBD1; J gene: TRBJ2-4; CDR3 protein: CASSHGQGGGNIQYF; CDR3 DNA: TGTGCCAGCAGCCATGGACAGGGTGGCGGGAACATTCAGTACTTC
V gene: TRBV4-3; clone size: NA; D gene: NA; J gene: TRBJ2-3; CDR3 protein: CASSQDWLGRWDTGLTDTQYF; CDR3 DNA: TGCGCCAGCAGCCAAGATTGGCTCGGCCGATGGGACACGGGGCTTACAGATACGCAGTATTTT
V gene: TRBV7-9; clone size: once; D gene: NA; J gene: TRBJ1-6; CDR3 protein: CVNSLATGYNSPLHF; CDR3 DNA: TGTGTTAACAGCTTAGCGACGGGATATAATTCACCCCTCCACTTT
V gene: TRBV7-9; clone size: NA; D gene: NA; J gene: TRBJ1-2; CDR3 protein: CASSTSSADYGYTF; CDR3 DNA: TGTGCCAGCAGCACCTCGTCGGCCGACTATGGCTACACCTTC
V gene: TRBV5-1; clone size: once; D gene: TRBD1; J gene: TRBJ1-2; CDR3 protein: CSSSGGTGGLDGYTF; CDR3 DNA: TGCTCCAGCAGCGGAGGGACAGGGGGCCTAGATGGCTACACCTTC
V gene: TRBV4-3; clone size: many; D gene: NA; J gene: TRBJ1-1; CDR3 protein: CASSLTEGTEAFF; CDR3 DNA: TGCGCCAGCAGCCTGACCGAGGGGACTGAAGCTTTCTTT
V gene: TRBV6-1; clone size: many; D gene: TRBD1; J gene: TRBJ2-7; CDR3 protein: CASILDRGRYEQYF; CDR3 DNA: TGTGCCAGCATCTTGGACAGGGGGCGTTACGAGCAGTACTTC
V gene: TRBV11-3; clone size: NA; D gene: NA; J gene: TRBJ2-1; CDR3 protein: CASSVGTIRPNEQFF; CDR3 DNA: TGTGCCAGCAGTGTAGGGACAATACGCCCCAATGAGCAGTTCTTC
V gene: TRBV4-2; clone size: few; D gene: NA; J gene: TRBJ1-6; CDR3 protein: CVSSQAPPESPLHF; CDR3 DNA: TGTGTCAGCAGCCAAGCCCCCCCGGAGTCACCCCTCCACTTT
V gene: TRBV6-5; clone size: few; D gene: NA; J gene: TRBJ2-5; CDR3 protein: CAAGRRGETQYF; CDR3 DNA: TGTGCCGCAGGGCGGCGGGGCGAGACCCAGTACTTC
V gene: TRBV20-1; clone size: many; D gene: NA; J gene: TRBJ2-7; CDR3 protein: CSANRAPYEQYF; CDR3 DNA: TGCAGTGCTAACAGGGCCCCCTACGAGCAGTACTTC
V gene: TRBV6-1; clone size: many; D gene: NA; J gene: TRBJ1-4; CDR3 protein: CASSALPGPSSEKLFF; CDR3 DNA: TGTGCCAGCAGTGCCCTACCGGGACCTTCCTCCGAAAAACTGTTTTTT
V gene: TRBV11-2; clone size: many; D gene: TRBD1; J gene: TRBJ1-2; CDR3 protein: CASSLDPGGQFKKSDYGYTF; CDR3 DNA: TGTGCCAGCAGCTTAGATCCAGGGGGACAGTTCAAAAAATCTGACTATGGCTACACCTTC
V gene: TRBV29-1; clone size: many; D gene: NA; J gene: TRBJ1-1; CDR3 protein: CSVGRTNQEAFF; CDR3 DNA: TGCAGCGTTGGCCGGACCAACCAAGAAGCTTTCTTT
V gene: TRBV6-1; clone size: NA; D gene: NA; J gene: TRBJ2-7; CDR3 protein: CASSDGIRNSQYF; CDR3 DNA: TGTGCCAGCAGTGATGGGATTAGGAACTCGCAGTACTTC
V gene: TRBV7-9; clone size: NA; D gene: NA; J gene: TRBJ1-4; CDR3 protein: CASSLDLIVRNEKLFF; CDR3 DNA: TGTGCCAGCAGCTTGGACCTTATCGTGAGGAATGAAAAACTGTTTTTT
V gene: TRBV7-2; clone size: NA; D gene: NA; J gene: TRBJ2-5; CDR3 protein: CASSLAGGIGRETQYF; CDR3 DNA: TGTGCCAGCAGCTTAGCAGGAGGGATAGGGCGAGAGACCCAGTACTTC
V gene: TRBV6-2/TRBV6-3; clone size: NA; D gene: NA; J gene: TRBJ2-7; CDR3 protein: CASSYPTAEGSPRTYEQYF; CDR3 DNA: TGTGCCAGCAGTTACCCGACGGCAGAGGGAAGCCCTAGGACCTACGAGCAGTACTTC
V gene: TRBV10-2; clone size: NA; D gene: NA; J gene: TRBJ2-1; CDR3 protein: CASSVLAGLSYNDQFF; CDR3 DNA: TGCGCCAGCAGTGTCCTGGCGGGTCTCTCCTACAATGATCAGTTCTTC